This T cell receptor beta chain was observed in a study of blood T cell repertoires in COVID-19. Overall study: COVID-19 samples from acute and convalescent phases originated in the United States, Italy and Spain. Nucleic acid was either cDNA or gDNA, and it came from T cells, B-cell-depleted T cells, or PBMCs.

Trimming stripped 1 base from V and 5 bases from J, with 15 bases between. The CDR3 length is 15 residues. Germline V gene sequence: CDR1 SGHRS, CDR2 YFSETQ. Profiling relied on immunoSEQ multiplex PCR, and the TCRdb table lists in-frame clones only, not all of them. Of around 50,000 clones listed, over 65% are singletons. The source is an elderly man with COVID-19, enrolled during active disease. Sequenced: peripheral blood. The J gene is TRBJ1-1, the V gene TRBV5-1; no firm D call. The CDR3 bases are TGCGCCAGCAGCTTGCAGGCCTATTCGACGACTGAAGCTTTCTTT. Amino acid sequence: CASSLQAYSTTEAFF.